Shown below are 22 T cell receptor beta chains from a single sample sequenced in a study of tumor-infiltrating lymphocytes in primary liver carcinoma. Out of unsorted whole blood came the blood RNA, and germline DNA was extracted as well. TCR beta cDNA came from about 0.45 ug total RNA, primed with a constant-region primer. Slightly modified ARM-PCR with three nested multiplex PCR rounds yielded TCR beta libraries. Forward primers for TRBV1-TRBV30 and a C-beta reverse primer served the first two PCR rounds, at around 9 cycles each. TCRdb independently ran MiXCR on the multiplex PCR reads; one entry per CDR3 protein. The table lists about 330,000 distinct CDR3 sequences, almost 65% of them singletons, with about 6% in the top ten. The sequenced sample was peripheral blood. The receptors originated from a man in his forties with primary liver carcinoma and hepatitis B virus infection.

This clonotype was seen many times. The chain links TRBV6-2 or TRBV6-3 to TRBJ1-1; maybe TRBD1 (6 bases). CDR1 is MNHEY, CDR2 SVGEGT, per germline. Trimming removed 6 bases from V and 5 bases from J, with 13 bases in between. This CDR3 contains 13 residues. The CDR3 loop is CASSEGGRTEAFF. In DNA, the CDR3 is TGTGCCAGCAGCGAAGGGGGGAGAACTGAAGCTTTCTTT.

Regarding this clonotype: The germline gene is not matched at one end of the junction; a read error may be the cause. The V and J genes are TRBV6-5 and TRBJ2-4; D is possibly TRBD1 or TRBD2 (6 bases each). Germline lookup yields CDR1 MNHEY and CDR2 SVGAGI. This CDR3 spans 14 amino acids. The CDR3 region has the DNA TGTGTCAGCAGTTACGGGATAGGGGGGAACATTCAGTACTTC. It specifies CVSSYGIGGNIQYF.

J is TRBJ2-5 and V is TRBV5-5; 7 bases align to TRBD1. This CDR3 is built from 15 residues. V trimming: 0 bases; J trimming: 3 bases; junction bases outside the gene matches: 5. The germline gives CDR1 SGHKS, CDR2 YYEKEE (reference sequence). CDR3 coding DNA: TGTGCCAGCAGCTTGGGGGACAGCAAAAAAGAGACCCAGTACTTC. This codes for CASSLGDSKKETQYF.

A remark on this clonotype: One base away lies a much larger clone, so this may be a sequencing read error. This chain uses TRBV5-5 with TRBJ2-7; weak D call: TRBD1 (6 bases). Trimming shortened V by 7 bases and J by 3 bases, and 20 bases separated the two germline ends. CDR1 and CDR2 from the germline V gene are SGHKS and YYEKEE (reference sequence). This CDR3 contains 15 residues. DNA for the CDR3: TGTGCCAGCGGCTCGACCGGGACACCCCTCTACGAGCAGTACTTC. Translation gives CASGSTGTPLYEQYF.

This clonotype came up a few times. The genes are TRBV14 and TRBJ1-2; D gene ambiguous. The V gene lost 1 base and the J gene lost 7 bases, with 13 bases spanning the gap. The V gene's germline CDR1 is SGHDN and CDR2 FVKESK. The CDR3 covers 14 residues. The CDR3 nucleotides are TGTGCCAGCAGCCAAGCGATCGAAGGGCCTGGCTACACCTTC. Its translation: CASSQAIEGPGYTF.

This clonotype was observed a few times. This sequence joins TRBV28 and TRBJ2-2; 7 positions agree with TRBD1. With V trimmed by 6 bases and J by 11 bases, 9 bases remained unmatched. The germline CDR1 and CDR2 sequences are MDHEN and SYDVKM. CDR3 length: 13 amino acids. The CDR3 loop is CASRKTGTDELFF. The CDR3 DNA is TGTGCCAGCAGAAAAACGGGGACAGACGAGCTGTTTTTT.

This clonotype was seen many times. The chain employs TRBV12-3 or TRBV12-4 and TRBJ1-6; possibly TRBD1 for D (5 bases). The CDR3 runs 14 residues. V was clipped by 5 bases and J by 11 bases, with 16 bases between them. For the CDR3, the DNA is TGTGCCAGCAGTCACTCGACTTGGGGGGCACCCCTCCACTTT. Translation: CASSHSTWGAPLHF.

The chain combines TRBV6-1 with TRBJ2-7; a weak D match, TRBD2 (5 bases). The V gene lost 2 bases and the J gene lost 3 bases, with 14 bases spanning the gap. Germline CDR1 is MNHNS and CDR2 is SASEGT. There are 15 residues in the CDR3. This CDR3 reads CASSESAGQCYEQYF. The DNA for the CDR3 is TGTGCCAGCAGTGAAAGTGCGGGTCAATGCTACGAGCAGTACTTC.

Ten or more counts support this clonotype. The rearrangement uses TRBV29-1 and TRBJ2-7; D possibly uses TRBD1 or TRBD2 (5 bases each). The CDR3 sequence is 13 residues long. V was clipped by 0 bases and J by 6 bases, with 12 bases between them. Germline loops: CDR1 SQVTM, CDR2 ANQGSEA. As DNA, the CDR3 is TGCAGCGTTGAAGAGGGGCGAGGGGTCGAGCAGTACTTC. Translation: CSVEEGRGVEQYF.

The chain couples TRBV24-1 to TRBJ1-4, with unresolved D. Germline CDR1 and CDR2: KGHDR and SFDVKD. V lost 12 bases and J 13 bases, leaving 23 bases between the germline ends. This CDR3 is 13 amino acids long. CDR3 sequence: CAVPVTQLGGLFF. The CDR3 DNA reads TGTGCCGTTCCCGTGACACAATTAGGAGGACTGTTTTTT.

With regard to this clonotype: A much larger clonotype is one base distant, so this may be a read error. The rearrangement joins TRBV10-3 to TRBJ2-1; D is perhaps TRBD1 or TRBD2 (5 bases each). Germline assignment: CDR1 ENHRY and CDR2 SYGVKD. The CDR3 length is 10 residues. The CDR3 coding sequence is TGTACCATCGGGGACCGTGAGCAGTTCTTC. Amino acid sequence: CTIGDREQFF.

In the case of this clonotype: Mismatch with germline at one junction end may stem from a read error. The V call is TRBV11-2, the J call TRBJ2-5; D unclear. This CDR3 has 13 residues. From germline, CDR1 is SGHAT and CDR2 FQNNGV. Here the CDR3 reads CASSGSAHEIQYF. The CDR3 DNA sequence: TGTGCCAGCAGTGGCAGCGCCCATGAGATCCAGTACTTC.

In the case of this clonotype: In this CDR3 the conserved last residue, phenylalanine or tryptophan, is missing, so a read error is likely. The chain employs TRBV12-3 or TRBV12-4 and TRBJ1-1; D remains unclear. CDR3 size: 12 residues. Trimming cost V 6 bases and J 1 base, with 6 bases left between them. This chain's CDR3 is CASSPSNTEAFS. In DNA, the CDR3 is TGTGCCAGCAGCCCTTCGAACACTGAAGCTTTCTCT.

The rearrangement links TRBV5-5 to TRBJ2-1; 14 nucleotides line up with TRBD2. Germline CDR1 is SGHKS and CDR2 is YYEKEE (reference sequence). Trimming removed 4 bases from V and 8 bases from J; junction bases left unmatched: 11. There are 17 residues in the CDR3. The CDR3 reads CASSPRTSGRPRDEQFF. The CDR3, as DNA: TGTGCCAGCAGCCCCAGGACTAGCGGGAGGCCGAGGGATGAGCAGTTCTTC. The full variable domain, with the rest looked up from reference TRBV5-5 and TRBJ2-1, is DAGVTQSPTHLIKTRGQQVTLRCSPISGHKSVSWYQQVLGQGPQFIFQYYEKEERGRGNFPDRFSARQFPNYSSELNVNALLLGDSALYLCASSPRTSGRPRDEQFFGPGTRLTVL.

With respect to this clonotype: A read error is possible here, since a much larger clone lies one base away. The chain combines TRBV12-3 or TRBV12-4 with TRBJ2-1, with TRBD2 matching 9 bases. V was clipped by 4 bases and J by 5 bases; unmatched bases: 6. There are 15 residues in the CDR3. The CDR3, as DNA: TGTGCCAGCAGTTCTGCGGGAGGGGGCCACAATGAGCAGTTCTTC. This encodes CASSSAGGGHNEQFF.

About this clonotype itself: This clone may be a read error of a much larger clone one base away. The gene calls are TRBV12-3 or TRBV12-4 and TRBJ2-2, with D perhaps matching TRBD1 or TRBD2 (6 bases each). The V gene lost 5 bases and the J gene lost 5 bases, with 18 bases spanning the gap. The CDR3 runs to 16 residues. The CDR3 region has the DNA TGTGCCAGCAGTCACATAATGGGGGGCAGAACCGGGGAGCTGTTTTTT. Amino acids: CASSHIMGGRTGELFF.

This clonotype was picked up one time. This rearrangement joins TRBV5-1 to TRBJ2-1; perhaps TRBD1 as D (6 bases). Germline loops: CDR1 SGHRS, CDR2 YFSETQ. The length of the CDR3 is 16 residues. Between the trimmed V and J ends, which lost 0 bases and 0 bases, there was a span of 10 bases. CDR3 DNA: TGCGCCAGCAGCTTGGTAGGGGGTACCTCCTACAATGAGCAGTTCTTC. Translation gives CASSLVGGTSYNEQFF.

The chain uses TRBV11-2 and TRBJ1-5; maybe TRBD1 (6 bases). V lost 0 bases and J lost 11, with 17 bases in between. The germline gives CDR1 SGHAT, CDR2 FQNNGV. The CDR3 consists of 15 residues. CDR3 amino acids: CASSLEGRGDHTQHF. CDR3 in DNA: TGTGCCAGCAGCTTAGAGGGGAGGGGGGACCACACCCAGCATTTT.

In this sample, this clonotype turned up once. This chain connects TRBV24-1 to TRBJ2-2; no clear D. The CDR3 contains 13 residues. Germline V gene data show CDR1 as KGHDR and CDR2 as SFDVKD. V lost 11 bases, J lost 2 bases, and 11 bases lay in between. Here the CDR3 reads CASAQTNTGELFF. CDR3 coding DNA: TGTGCCAGTGCACAGACCAACACCGGGGAGCTGTTTTTT.

Details on this clonotype: This CDR3 is missing its conserved last phenylalanine or tryptophan, likely due to a read error. This rearrangement joins TRBV11-2 to TRBJ1-5; TRBD1 aligns across 11 bases. Germline CDR1 and CDR2: SGHAT and FQNNGV. After removal of 3 bases from V and 4 bases from J, the junction contained 5 bases not matched to a gene. The length of the CDR3 is 16 residues. CDR3 protein: CASSFGTGGRNQPQHY. The CDR3 coding sequence is TGTGCCAGCAGCTTTGGGACAGGGGGTCGGAATCAGCCCCAGCATTAT.

This chain joins TRBV5-6 and TRBJ1-2, with TRBD1 matching over 8 bases. This CDR3 has 13 residues. Germline-derived CDR1 and CDR2 are SGHDT and YYEEEE. The DNA for the CDR3 is TGTGCTAGCTGCTTGGTTGGGACAGGAGGGTACACCTTC. Translated: CASCLVGTGGYTF.

Comments on this clonotype: One junction end does not reproduce the germline sequence, and a read error may be involved. V and J are TRBV11-2 and TRBJ2-7; possibly TRBD1 for D (6 bases). The CDR3 has 13 amino acids. In germline, CDR1 is SGHAT, CDR2 FQNNGV. The DNA for the CDR3 is TGTGTCAGCAACTCAACAGGGTTCTACGAGCAGTACTTC. Translation gives CVSNSTGFYEQYF.